Reported below is one TCR beta chain. Antigen: not known. These data come from a study of cytomegalovirus exposure and HLA in healthy donors. Study results and caveats: A later analysis appeared to link common viral pathogens to several of the most significant clusters. Productive status was seen about 90% or about 30% of the time for most TCR beta V segments in an earlier analysis. HLA restriction was apparent for most CMV-associated TCR beta chains in a later analysis.

PCR employed 60 Vbeta and 13 Jbeta primers. Repertoires were generated with immunoSEQ multiplex PCR, while TCRdb's copy carries only in-frame clones and drops some. Of more than 95,000 clones in the sample, 65% to 80% are singletons; the top ten hold under 13%. The CDR3 extends over 15 amino acids. Germline V gene lookup returns CDR1 SNHLY and CDR2 FYNNEI. The sequencing sample was made of PBMCs. The sequence derives from a woman younger than 30 in good health and CMV-seropositive. V is TRBV2 and J is TRBJ2-5; 8 nucleotides align to TRBD1. The J call may be incorrect, as the DNA end agrees better with TRBJ2-7. The chain's CDR3 is CASSGDRQSSYEQYF. The CDR3 region has the DNA TGTGCCAGCAGTGGGGACAGGCAAAGCTCCTACGAGCAGTACTTC.